This is a list of T cell receptor beta chains from one sample in a study of Ad26.COV2.S vaccination and SARS-CoV-2 variants. TCRdb's table, derived via immunoSEQ multiplex PCR, lists solely in-frame clones and lacks some. The table has about 350,000 clones, 80% to 90% seen once. Here the sequenced sample was peripheral blood, taken in a trial of Ad26.COV2.S vaccine versus placebo. The receptors here all came from a person between 18 and 65 years old who received the Ad26.COV2.S COVID-19 vaccine or a placebo. CDR3s include the opening cysteine and the closing phenylalanine or tryptophan. The order of the fields is J gene, D gene, V gene, clone size, CDR3 DNA, CDR3 protein. A D gene is named only where the DNA matches it firmly. Rows give clone size only sometimes, using once, few, many, or a class for an expanded clone.

j_call: TRBJ1-1
d_call: .
v_call: TRBV29-1
clone_size: .
cdr3_nt: TGCAGCGTCCTCAGGGGTAGGAACACTGAAGCTTTCTTT
cdr3_aa: CSVLRGRNTEAFF

j_call: TRBJ1-1
d_call: .
v_call: TRBV16
clone_size: .
cdr3_nt: TGTGCCAGCAGCCACGGGACGGGAATGAACACTGAAGCTTTCTTT
cdr3_aa: CASSHGTGMNTEAFF

j_call: TRBJ2-3
d_call: .
v_call: TRBV7-2
clone_size: many
cdr3_nt: TGTGCCAGCAGCTTACATGGAGGTGGTGCAACACGAGGGGAGCAGTATTTT
cdr3_aa: CASSLHGGGATRGEQYF

j_call: TRBJ1-3
d_call: .
v_call: TRBV30
clone_size: .
cdr3_nt: TGTGCCTTAGGGGACCTCCCAGAAGGAAACACCATATATTTT
cdr3_aa: CALGDLPEGNTIYF

j_call: TRBJ2-4
d_call: TRBD1
v_call: TRBV23-1
clone_size: few
cdr3_nt: TGCGCCAGCAGTCTTTCCCAGGGGGTAGCCAAAAACATTCAGTACTTC
cdr3_aa: CASSLSQGVAKNIQYF

j_call: TRBJ1-2
d_call: .
v_call: TRBV12-5
clone_size: .
cdr3_nt: TGTGCTAGTGGTCACGGGACTAACTATGGCTACACCTTC
cdr3_aa: CASGHGTNYGYTF

j_call: TRBJ2-7
d_call: .
v_call: TRBV28
clone_size: .
cdr3_nt: TGTGCCAGCAGTGCCTATCACAGGGACTCCTACGAGCAGTACTTC
cdr3_aa: CASSAYHRDSYEQYF

j_call: TRBJ2-3
d_call: TRBD2
v_call: TRBV6-4
clone_size: .
cdr3_nt: TGTGCCAGCAGCAAGCCCCAGCGGGGGCCTAGCACAGATACGCAGTATTTT
cdr3_aa: CASSKPQRGPSTDTQYF

j_call: TRBJ1-4
d_call: TRBD1
v_call: TRBV18
clone_size: once
cdr3_nt: TGTGCCAGCTCCCCGCCTCCGAAGACAGGGGGCTTTGAAAAACTGTTTTTT
cdr3_aa: CASSPPPKTGGFEKLFF

j_call: TRBJ2-5
d_call: .
v_call: TRBV19
clone_size: once
cdr3_nt: TGTGCCAGTAGTATAGGGTCACAAGAGACCCAGTACTTC
cdr3_aa: CASSIGSQETQYF

j_call: TRBJ2-6
d_call: .
v_call: TRBV6-2/TRBV6-3
clone_size: .
cdr3_nt: TGTGCCAGCAGTAGAGGGCCGGGCTCTGGGGCCAACGTCCTGACTTTC
cdr3_aa: CASSRGPGSGANVLTF

j_call: TRBJ1-1
d_call: .
v_call: TRBV7-6
clone_size: .
cdr3_nt: TGTGCCAGCAGCTTAGGCAGGGTGAACACTGAAGCTTTCTTT
cdr3_aa: CASSLGRVNTEAFF

j_call: TRBJ2-3
d_call: TRBD1
v_call: TRBV5-4
clone_size: .
cdr3_nt: TGTGCCAGCAGCGGGGGGACAGGGAGAACAGATACGCAGTATTTT
cdr3_aa: CASSGGTGRTDTQYF

j_call: TRBJ1-2
d_call: .
v_call: TRBV6-2/TRBV6-3
clone_size: .
cdr3_nt: TGTGCCAGCAGTCCCCGACCCTATGGCTACACCTTC
cdr3_aa: CASSPRPYGYTF

j_call: TRBJ2-5
d_call: .
v_call: TRBV6-5
clone_size: .
cdr3_nt: TGTGCCAGCAGCATAGAGACCCAGTACTTC
cdr3_aa: CASSIETQYF

j_call: TRBJ2-4
d_call: .
v_call: TRBV29-1
clone_size: .
cdr3_nt: TGCAGCGTTGCAGGGCCCGATCCCATTCAGTACTTC
cdr3_aa: CSVAGPDPIQYF

j_call: TRBJ2-7
d_call: .
v_call: TRBV18
clone_size: .
cdr3_nt: TGTGCCAGCTCTCCTGACAGAAACTCCTACGAGCAGTACTTC
cdr3_aa: CASSPDRNSYEQYF

j_call: TRBJ2-7
d_call: TRBD1
v_call: TRBV9
clone_size: .
cdr3_nt: TGTGCCAGCAGCACACGACAGGGAGAGTACGAGCAGTACTTC
cdr3_aa: CASSTRQGEYEQYF

j_call: TRBJ2-3
d_call: .
v_call: TRBV4-3
clone_size: .
cdr3_nt: TGCGCCAGCAGCCAAGGCACGTCCAGCACAGATACGCAGTATTTT
cdr3_aa: CASSQGTSSTDTQYF

j_call: TRBJ2-7
d_call: TRBD1
v_call: TRBV18
clone_size: .
cdr3_nt: TGTGCCAGCTCACCCGACAGGGTATCGAACGAGCAGTACTTC
cdr3_aa: CASSPDRVSNEQYF

j_call: TRBJ1-5
d_call: .
v_call: TRBV23-1
clone_size: .
cdr3_nt: TGCGCCAGCACACCGGCCGGTATACAGCCTACGGGTCAGCCCCAGCATTTT
cdr3_aa: CASTPAGIQPTGQPQHF

j_call: TRBJ1-1
d_call: .
v_call: TRBV27
clone_size: .
cdr3_nt: TGTGCCAGCAGTTTAATGTCAGGGGCTAGTGAAGCTTTCTTT
cdr3_aa: CASSLMSGASEAFF

j_call: TRBJ1-4
d_call: TRBD1
v_call: TRBV6-5
clone_size: .
cdr3_nt: TGTGCCAGCACCTCGACAGGGGAAAATGAAAAACTGTTTTTT
cdr3_aa: CASTSTGENEKLFF

j_call: TRBJ2-1
d_call: .
v_call: TRBV7-9
clone_size: .
cdr3_nt: TGTGCCAGCAGCTTAGTTCCGAGAGACAATGAGCAGTTCTTC
cdr3_aa: CASSLVPRDNEQFF

j_call: TRBJ1-3
d_call: TRBD1
v_call: TRBV6-6
clone_size: .
cdr3_nt: TGTGCCAGCAGTTTCGGGACAGGCCTCTCTGGAAACACCATATATTTT
cdr3_aa: CASSFGTGLSGNTIYF

j_call: TRBJ1-6
d_call: .
v_call: TRBV10-3
clone_size: .
cdr3_nt: TGTGCCATCAGTGAGTCCGGCAACGATAATTCACCCCTCCACTTT
cdr3_aa: CAISESGNDNSPLHF

j_call: TRBJ2-3
d_call: .
v_call: TRBV28
clone_size: .
cdr3_nt: TGTGCCAGCAGTTTACAGGGGACGACTAGCACAGATACGCAGTATTTT
cdr3_aa: CASSLQGTTSTDTQYF

j_call: TRBJ1-5
d_call: TRBD1
v_call: TRBV11-2
clone_size: many
cdr3_nt: TGTGCCAGCAGCTTAGACCCGGGACAGGCTCAGCCCCAGCATTTT
cdr3_aa: CASSLDPGQAQPQHF

j_call: TRBJ2-7
d_call: TRBD1
v_call: TRBV3-1/TRBV3-2
clone_size: .
cdr3_nt: TGTGCCAGCAGCCTAGTAGGGACAGGACCCTACGAGCAGTACTTC
cdr3_aa: CASSLVGTGPYEQYF

j_call: TRBJ2-7
d_call: .
v_call: TRBV6-5
clone_size: .
cdr3_nt: TGTGCCAGCAGTTACTCTAGCGGCCCCTACGAGCAGTACTTC
cdr3_aa: CASSYSSGPYEQYF

j_call: TRBJ2-5
d_call: .
v_call: TRBV4-1
clone_size: .
cdr3_nt: TGCGCCAGCAGCCAAGGGGGGCGGGGAGTCGGTGAGACCCAGTACTTC
cdr3_aa: CASSQGGRGVGETQYF

j_call: TRBJ2-2
d_call: .
v_call: TRBV10-1
clone_size: .
cdr3_nt: TGCGCCAGCCTAAAGTCCCCCGGTCGGACCGGGGAGCTGTTTTTT
cdr3_aa: CASLKSPGRTGELFF

j_call: TRBJ1-2
d_call: .
v_call: TRBV3-1/TRBV3-2
clone_size: .
cdr3_nt: TGTGCCAGCAGCCAACGAAACCTACCTCGTTTCGGGGGTGGCTACACCTTC
cdr3_aa: CASSQRNLPRFGGGYTF

j_call: TRBJ1-1
d_call: .
v_call: TRBV6-5
clone_size: .
cdr3_nt: TGTGCCAGCAGTAGGGACACTGAAGCTTTCTTT
cdr3_aa: CASSRDTEAFF

j_call: TRBJ2-2
d_call: TRBD2
v_call: TRBV18
clone_size: once
cdr3_nt: TGTGCCAGCTCACCACAGCGGGGTAACACCGGGGAGCTGTTTTTT
cdr3_aa: CASSPQRGNTGELFF

j_call: TRBJ1-2
d_call: .
v_call: TRBV4-3
clone_size: .
cdr3_nt: TGCGCCAGCAGCCAAGATCGGGTATCGGACTATGGCTACACCTTC
cdr3_aa: CASSQDRVSDYGYTF

j_call: TRBJ1-4
d_call: .
v_call: TRBV21-1
clone_size: .
cdr3_nt: TGTGCCAGCAGCCTGGCTAAGGGGTTCGCAAGCGAAAAACTGTTTTTT
cdr3_aa: CASSLAKGFASEKLFF

j_call: TRBJ2-7
d_call: .
v_call: TRBV28
clone_size: .
cdr3_nt: TGTGCCAGCAGCGCGGGACCCTCCCATAATTACGAGCAGTACTTC
cdr3_aa: CASSAGPSHNYEQYF

j_call: TRBJ2-5
d_call: TRBD1
v_call: TRBV3-1/TRBV3-2
clone_size: .
cdr3_nt: TGTGCCAGCAGCCTTAGACAGGGGGCGGGAGGAGAGACCCAGTACTTC
cdr3_aa: CASSLRQGAGGETQYF

j_call: TRBJ2-7
d_call: .
v_call: TRBV18
clone_size: .
cdr3_nt: TGTGCCAGCTCACCAACCACGGGACCGGGCGAGCAGTACTTC
cdr3_aa: CASSPTTGPGEQYF

j_call: TRBJ2-7
d_call: .
v_call: TRBV5-6
clone_size: .
cdr3_nt: TGTGCCAGCAGCTTGGCGGGCAGGCCGCGATACGAGCAGTACTTC
cdr3_aa: CASSLAGRPRYEQYF

j_call: TRBJ2-5
d_call: .
v_call: TRBV11-2
clone_size: once
cdr3_nt: TGTGCCAGCAGCTTAATAAAGACCCAGTACTTC
cdr3_aa: CASSLIKTQYF

j_call: TRBJ2-3
d_call: .
v_call: TRBV5-1
clone_size: .
cdr3_nt: TGCGCCAGTTCTTCGGCGGGGGCCTTCACAGATACGCAGTATTTT
cdr3_aa: CASSSAGAFTDTQYF

j_call: TRBJ2-7
d_call: TRBD2
v_call: TRBV5-1
clone_size: .
cdr3_nt: TGCGCCAGCACCAAGGGGACTAACTCCTACGAGCAGTACTTC
cdr3_aa: CASTKGTNSYEQYF

j_call: TRBJ2-7
d_call: TRBD2
v_call: TRBV28
clone_size: .
cdr3_nt: TGTGCCAGCAGTCCCGGACTAGCGGCCTACGAGCAGTACTTC
cdr3_aa: CASSPGLAAYEQYF

j_call: TRBJ2-7
d_call: TRBD2
v_call: TRBV7-2
clone_size: .
cdr3_nt: TGTGCCAGCAGCTCCCAGCGGGGGTACTACGAGCAGTACTTC
cdr3_aa: CASSSQRGYYEQYF

j_call: TRBJ2-1
d_call: .
v_call: TRBV10-3
clone_size: .
cdr3_nt: TGTGCCATCAGTGAGTCGATTTTACAGGGACCAAGCTCCTACAATGAGCAGTTCTTC
cdr3_aa: CAISESILQGPSSYNEQFF

j_call: TRBJ2-3
d_call: .
v_call: TRBV6-5
clone_size: .
cdr3_nt: TGTGCCAGCAGTTACGTCGGAGATACGCAGTATTTT
cdr3_aa: CASSYVGDTQYF

j_call: TRBJ2-5
d_call: .
v_call: TRBV6-5
clone_size: .
cdr3_nt: TGTGCCAGCAGCCGACAGTCACAAGAGACCCAGTACTTC
cdr3_aa: CASSRQSQETQYF

j_call: TRBJ2-4
d_call: TRBD2
v_call: TRBV7-9
clone_size: .
cdr3_nt: TGTGCCAGCAGCCTACTAGCGGATAAAAACATTCAGTACTTC
cdr3_aa: CASSLLADKNIQYF